This TCR beta chain was obtained from a study of human T cells and chemical hapten exposure. The wider study: Sensitization employed 2% DPC on about 2 cm by about 2 cm of upper inner arm skin.

This clonotype has a handful of counts. The time point is: pre-sensitization, week 0. Regarding treatment: therapeutic diphenylcyclopropenone sensitization with weekly scalp DPC. This CDR3 region has 15 residues. Trimming took off 5 bases at V and 0 bases at J, with 13 bases between the two ends. CDR1 KGHSH and CDR2 LQKENI come from the germline V gene. TCRdb itself ran the RACE reads through MiXCR, one entry per CDR3 protein. The sample has 62,000 or so distinct CDR3 sequences, about a tenth seen once. This receptor was identified in a woman between 50 and 59 years old with alopecia areata. Some clones in this sample may be carry-over from other donors' samples. The sample consisted of whole blood, taken in connection with sensitization to the hapten diphenylcyclopropenone (DPC). This chain connects TRBV18 to TRBJ2-5; D unclear. CDR3 region: CASSINTGYQETQYF. The CDR3 coding sequence is TGTGCCAGCTCAATTAATACCGGGTACCAAGAGACCCAGTACTTC.